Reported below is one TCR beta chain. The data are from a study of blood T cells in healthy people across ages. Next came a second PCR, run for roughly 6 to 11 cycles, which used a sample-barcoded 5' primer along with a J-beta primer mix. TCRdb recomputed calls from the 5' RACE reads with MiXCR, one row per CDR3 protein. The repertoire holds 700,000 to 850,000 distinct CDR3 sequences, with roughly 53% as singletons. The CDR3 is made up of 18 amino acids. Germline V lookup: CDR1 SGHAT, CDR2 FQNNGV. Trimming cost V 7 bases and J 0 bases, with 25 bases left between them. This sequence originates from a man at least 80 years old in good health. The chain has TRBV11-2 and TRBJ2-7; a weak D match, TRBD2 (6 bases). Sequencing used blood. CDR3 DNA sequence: TGTGCCAGCACCGCTCTCCCGGAGGAGGGGCTAAGCTCCTACGAGCAGTACTTC. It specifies CASTALPEEGLSSYEQYF.